A selection of T cell receptor beta chains follows, all from one sample in a study of identical twins. TCRdb called the 5' RACE reads again in MiXCR, with one record for every CDR3 protein. This sample carries 550,000 to 700,000 distinct CDR3 sequences, around 9.6% of them seen once, and the ten largest clones take roughly 3.2%. Another study also made use of these data, one on yellow fever vaccine responses in identical twins.

Sequencing was carried out using PBMCs. These receptors came from a woman aged 18-30 years in good health. The CDR3 runs from the conserved cysteine through the conserved F or W. A D gene is named only where the DNA matches it firmly. Not every row has a clone size; where given, it reads once, few, many or a size class.

NA,TRBJ2-7,NA,TRBV20-1,CSARRPGLPYEQYF,TGCAGTGCTAGACGTCCGGGACTTCCCTACGAGCAGTACTTC
few,TRBJ2-1,NA,TRBV29-1,CSVVVAVYNEQFF,TGCAGCGTGGTTGTAGCGGTCTACAATGAGCAGTTCTTC
NA,TRBJ1-5,NA,TRBV12-3/TRBV12-4,CASIRGGPRPQHF,TGTGCCAGCATTCGGGGGGGACCCCGGCCCCAGCATTTT
once,TRBJ1-2,NA,TRBV11-2,CASSVGTYYGYTF,TGTGCCAGCAGCGTCGGGACTTACTATGGCTACACCTTC
few,TRBJ1-5,NA,TRBV2,CASRPRGYQPQHF,TGTGCCAGCAGGCCGAGGGGTTATCAGCCCCAGCATTTT
few,TRBJ2-7,NA,TRBV27,CASSPFGGEQYF,TGTGCCAGCAGTCCGTTCGGGGGCGAGCAGTACTTC
once,TRBJ1-6,NA,TRBV4-3,CASSQGQGNVNSPLHF,TGCGCCAGCAGCCAGGGGCAGGGGAATGTTAATTCACCCCTCCACTTT
NA,TRBJ2-1,TRBD1,TRBV6-5,CASSYFSPGTGGDEQFF,TGTGCCAGCAGTTATTTTTCCCCCGGGACAGGGGGCGATGAGCAGTTCTTC
few,TRBJ1-1,NA,TRBV28,CASSFTMNTEAFF,TGTGCCAGCAGCTTCACCATGAACACTGAAGCTTTCTTT
NA,TRBJ2-2,NA,TRBV28,CASTPLTGGNTGELFF,TGTGCCAGCACCCCTCTCACGGGTGGGAACACCGGGGAGCTGTTTTTT
NA,TRBJ2-1,TRBD2,TRBV20-1,CSATNQPRGGYDEQFF,TGCAGTGCCACCAACCAGCCCCGGGGGGGATATGATGAGCAGTTCTTC
few,TRBJ1-5,TRBD1,TRBV6-5,CASSSVRQGGQPQHF,TGTGCCAGCAGTTCCGTACGACAGGGAGGGCAGCCCCAGCATTTT
NA,TRBJ1-5,NA,TRBV5-1,CASSYGLSNQPQHF,TGCGCCAGCAGCTACGGTCTTAGCAATCAGCCCCAGCATTTT
many,TRBJ2-6,NA,TRBV29-1,CSVLEGNEANVLTF,TGCAGCGTTCTAGAGGGTAATGAGGCCAACGTCCTGACTTTC
NA,TRBJ2-1,TRBD2,TRBV6-2/TRBV6-3,CASSYSTSLAGGSLRNEQFF,TGTGCCAGCAGTTACTCCACCTCACTAGCGGGAGGGAGCCTAAGGAATGAGCAGTTCTTC
NA,TRBJ2-5,TRBD2,TRBV20-1,CSARAFVSGGQETQYF,TGCAGTGCTAGAGCCTTCGTGAGCGGGGGGCAAGAGACCCAGTACTTC
NA,TRBJ2-5,TRBD2,TRBV27,CASSLREPFSGMKQETQYF,TGTGCCAGCAGTTTGAGGGAACCATTTAGCGGGATGAAACAAGAGACCCAGTACTTC
few,TRBJ2-3,TRBD2,TRBV6-5,CASSYSGTSGARGTQYF,TGTGCCAGCAGTTACTCCGGGACTAGCGGGGCCCGGGGTACGCAGTATTTT
many,TRBJ2-5,NA,TRBV27,CASSFGIGQGFETQYF,TGTGCCAGCAGTTTTGGGATCGGGCAGGGGTTTGAGACCCAGTACTTC
NA,TRBJ2-5,NA,TRBV7-8,CASSSPDGPQETQYF,TGTGCCAGCAGCTCGCCTGACGGACCCCAAGAGACCCAGTACTTC
many,TRBJ1-6,NA,TRBV12-3/TRBV12-4,CASSLDPQGLHF,TGTGCCAGCAGCTTGGACCCCCAGGGCCTCCACTTT
NA,TRBJ2-3,NA,TRBV7-9,CASRRRGGTSTDTQYF,TGTGCCAGCAGACGAAGAGGTGGTACTAGCACAGATACGCAGTATTTT
NA,TRBJ2-7,NA,TRBV4-3,CASSQDNSASSYEQYF,TGCGCCAGCAGCCAAGATAACAGCGCGAGCTCCTACGAGCAGTACTTC
many,TRBJ2-5,TRBD1,TRBV2,CASMIAGQGIPEETQYF,TGTGCCAGCATGATTGCCGGACAGGGGATCCCCGAAGAGACCCAGTACTTC
once,TRBJ2-7,TRBD1,TRBV9,CASSVGGQGSEQYF,TGTGCCAGCAGCGTTGGAGGACAGGGATCCGAGCAGTACTTC
few,TRBJ2-7,TRBD1,TRBV12-3/TRBV12-4,CVSSDGTATYEQYF,TGTGTCAGCAGTGACGGGACAGCCACCTACGAGCAGTACTTC
few,TRBJ2-2,TRBD2,TRBV6-1,CASSPRTSRTGELFF,TGTGCCAGCAGTCCGAGGACTAGTCGGACCGGGGAGCTGTTTTTT
many,TRBJ2-3,NA,TRBV10-3,CAITEGRQNTDTQYF,TGTGCCATCACTGAGGGCCGACAGAACACAGATACGCAGTATTTT
few,TRBJ2-2,NA,TRBV29-1,CSGEWGGPGELFF,TGCAGCGGAGAATGGGGGGGCCCCGGGGAGCTGTTTTTT
many,TRBJ2-2,NA,TRBV12-3/TRBV12-4,CASRMGEDSGELFF,TGTGCCAGCAGAATGGGGGAGGATTCCGGGGAGCTGTTTTTT
few,TRBJ2-1,NA,TRBV12-3/TRBV12-4,CAICLALGGAPSSYNEQFF,TGTGCCATCTGTTTAGCGCTAGGGGGTGCCCCTAGCTCCTACAATGAGCAGTTCTTC
many,TRBJ1-1,TRBD1,TRBV12-3/TRBV12-4,CASSPRYRGLNTEAFF,TGTGCCAGCAGTCCCAGATACAGGGGGCTGAACACTGAAGCTTTCTTT
many,TRBJ2-1,TRBD2,TRBV27,CASSPNHPGTSVSSYNEQFF,TGTGCCAGCAGTCCAAATCACCCGGGGACTAGCGTTAGCTCCTACAATGAGCAGTTCTTC
few,TRBJ2-7,NA,TRBV29-1,CSVEAGQGNEQYF,TGCAGCGTTGAGGCCGGGCAGGGGAACGAGCAGTACTTC
NA,TRBJ2-2,TRBD2,TRBV20-1,CSARVGGGPGTGELFF,TGCAGTGCTAGAGTTGGCGGGGGGCCTGGCACCGGGGAGCTGTTTTTT
many,TRBJ1-6,TRBD1,TRBV4-3,CASSQDYDRGYNSPLHF,TGCGCCAGCAGCCAAGATTACGACAGGGGCTATAATTCACCCCTCCACTTT
NA,TRBJ2-7,TRBD2,TRBV6-5,CASSYSGGSGGVSSYEQYF,TGTGCCAGCAGTTACTCCGGGGGTAGCGGGGGGGTTAGCTCCTACGAGCAGTACTTC
few,TRBJ2-1,TRBD2,TRBV3-1,CASSQVYGTRPPEQFF,TGTGCCAGCAGCCAAGTTTACGGGACTAGGCCTCCTGAGCAGTTCTTC
many,TRBJ2-5,TRBD2,TRBV7-3,CASSLGLAAAETQYF,TGTGCCAGCAGCTTAGGACTAGCGGCCGCGGAGACCCAGTACTTC
few,TRBJ2-3,NA,TRBV6-1,CASSRLRGSTDTQYF,TGTGCCAGCAGCCGCCTCAGGGGCAGCACAGATACGCAGTATTTT
NA,TRBJ2-2,TRBD2,TRBV11-2,CASSSKGGLAGGPAGELFF,TGTGCCAGCAGCTCTAAAGGGGGACTAGCGGGAGGGCCGGCCGGGGAGCTGTTTTTT
many,TRBJ2-7,NA,TRBV28,CASSSGLFGQYF,TGTGCCAGCAGTTCTGGCCTCTTTGGGCAGTACTTC